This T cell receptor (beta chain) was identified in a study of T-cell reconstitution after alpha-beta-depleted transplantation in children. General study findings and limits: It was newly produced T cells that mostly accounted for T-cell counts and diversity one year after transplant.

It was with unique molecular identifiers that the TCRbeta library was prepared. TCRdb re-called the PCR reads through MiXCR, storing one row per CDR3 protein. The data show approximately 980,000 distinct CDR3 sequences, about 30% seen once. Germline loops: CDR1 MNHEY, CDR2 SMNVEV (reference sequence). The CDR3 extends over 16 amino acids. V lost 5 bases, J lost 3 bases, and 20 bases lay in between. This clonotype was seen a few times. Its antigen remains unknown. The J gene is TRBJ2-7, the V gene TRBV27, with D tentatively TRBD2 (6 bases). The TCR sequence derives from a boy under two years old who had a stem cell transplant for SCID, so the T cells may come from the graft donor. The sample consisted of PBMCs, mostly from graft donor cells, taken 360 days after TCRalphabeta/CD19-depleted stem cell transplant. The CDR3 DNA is TGTGCCAGCAGTCCCCGTCCTAGCGCCGGAGTCTACGAGCAGTACTTC. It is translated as CASSPRPSAGVYEQYF.